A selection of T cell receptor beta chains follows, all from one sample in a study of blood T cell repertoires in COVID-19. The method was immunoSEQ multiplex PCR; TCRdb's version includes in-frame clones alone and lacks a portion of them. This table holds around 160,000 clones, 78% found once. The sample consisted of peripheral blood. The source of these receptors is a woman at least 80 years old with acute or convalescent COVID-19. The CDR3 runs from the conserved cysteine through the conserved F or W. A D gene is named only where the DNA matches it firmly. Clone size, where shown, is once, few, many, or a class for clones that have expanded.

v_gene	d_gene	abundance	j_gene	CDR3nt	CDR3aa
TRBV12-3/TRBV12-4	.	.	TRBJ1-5	TGTGCCAGCAGTCCCGGGAGCTTTCAGCCCCAGCATTTT	CASSPGSFQPQHF
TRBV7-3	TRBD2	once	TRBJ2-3	TGTGCCAGCAGCCGTAGAGCTAGCGGGAGTAATACGCAGTATTTT	CASSRRASGSNTQYF
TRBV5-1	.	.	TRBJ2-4	TGCGCCAGCAGCTTGGCGGTAGACAAAAACATTCAGTACTTC	CASSLAVDKNIQYF
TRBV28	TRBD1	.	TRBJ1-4	TGTGCCAGCAGTCAGGGGACAGGGAGAGGAAAACTGTTTTTT	CASSQGTGRGKLFF
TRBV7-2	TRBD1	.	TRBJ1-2	TGTGCCAGCAGCTTAGTTGGGGACAGCCGGAGGTATGGCTACACCTTC	CASSLVGDSRRYGYTF
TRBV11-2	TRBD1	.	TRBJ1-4	TGTGCCAGCAGCTCTGACAGGGGGTCTAATGAAAAACTGTTTTTT	CASSSDRGSNEKLFF
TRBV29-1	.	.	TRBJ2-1	TGCAGCACCCATAAACCCGGGGTTAATTTGGATGAGCAGTTCTTC	CSTHKPGVNLDEQFF
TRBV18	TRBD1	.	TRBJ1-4	TGTGCCAGCTCATTCGGACAGGCAACTAATGAAAAACTGTTTTTT	CASSFGQATNEKLFF
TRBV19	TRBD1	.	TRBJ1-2	TGTGCCAGTAGTTCGACAGGGAGAATCCTCTATGGCTACACCTTC	CASSSTGRILYGYTF
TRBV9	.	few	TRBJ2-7	TGTGCCAGCAGCGTAGCGGCGAGCGGAGCCTACGAGCAGTACTTC	CASSVAASGAYEQYF
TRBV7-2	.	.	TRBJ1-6	TGTGCCAGCAGCTTGAACAGGGTCAATTCACCCCTCCACTTT	CASSLNRVNSPLHF
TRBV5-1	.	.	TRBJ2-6	TGCGCCAGCAGCTTGGGCGGTCTCTCCTCTGGGGCCAACGTCCTGACTTTC	CASSLGGLSSGANVLTF
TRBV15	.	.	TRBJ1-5	TGTGCCACCAGCAGAGATACCCAGGGAGGGAATCAGCCCCAGCATTTT	CATSRDTQGGNQPQHF
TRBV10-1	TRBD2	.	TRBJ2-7	TGCGCCAGCAGTGATTATGGCGGGAGAATCAACGAGCAGTACTTC	CASSDYGGRINEQYF
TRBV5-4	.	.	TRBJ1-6	TGTGCCAGCATGAAAGGGGGATATTCTAATTCACCCCTCCACTTT	CASMKGGYSNSPLHF
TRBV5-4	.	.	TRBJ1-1	TGTGCCAGCAGCTTGGTGGCGGGAAACACTGAAGCTTTCTTT	CASSLVAGNTEAFF
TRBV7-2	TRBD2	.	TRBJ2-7	TGTGCCAGCAGCTTTCTAGCGGGAGGGTGGGACTACGAGCAGTACTTC	CASSFLAGGWDYEQYF
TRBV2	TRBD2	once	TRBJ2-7	TGTGCCAGCAGTGAAAATAGCGGGGGGCAAGGGGAGCAGTACTTC	CASSENSGGQGEQYF
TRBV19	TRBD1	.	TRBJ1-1	TGTGCCAGTAACCCCACCGGTCAGGGGGGCACTGAAGCTTTCTTT	CASNPTGQGGTEAFF
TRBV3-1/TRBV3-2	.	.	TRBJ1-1	TGTGCCAGCAGCCACCCCTCAGGGAACACTGAAGCTTTCTTT	CASSHPSGNTEAFF
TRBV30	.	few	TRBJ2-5	TGTGCCTGGAGTGTAGCTCACCAAGAGACCCAGTACTTC	CAWSVAHQETQYF
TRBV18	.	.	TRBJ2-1	TGTGCCAGCTCACTCCTCGAGAATGAGCAGTTCTTC	CASSLLENEQFF
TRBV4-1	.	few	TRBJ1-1	TGCGCCAGCAGCCCAAGGCGGGCCGCCTCGGAAGCTTTCTTT	CASSPRRAASEAFF
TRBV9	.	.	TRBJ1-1	TGTGCCAGCAGCGTAAAAGGGGAGAACACTGAAGCTTTCTTT	CASSVKGENTEAFF
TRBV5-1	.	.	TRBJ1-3	TGCGCCAGCAGCTTGAACAGGGCTGGAAACACCATATATTTT	CASSLNRAGNTIYF
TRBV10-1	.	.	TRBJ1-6	TGCGCCAGCAGTGCAGGAATAGTCAATTCACCCCTCCACTTT	CASSAGIVNSPLHF
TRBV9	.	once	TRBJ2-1	TGTGCCAGCAGCGTAGACGGGAGTAGTAACAATGAGCAGTTCTTC	CASSVDGSSNNEQFF
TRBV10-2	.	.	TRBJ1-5	TGCGCCAGCAGTGACAGGGACAATCAGCCCCAGCATTTT	CASSDRDNQPQHF
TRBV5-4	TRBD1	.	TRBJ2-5	TGTGCCAGCAGAGATGACAGGGGTGCAGAGACCCAGTACTTC	CASRDDRGAETQYF
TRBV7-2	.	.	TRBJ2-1	TGTGCCAGCAGCTTAGGTCTAGGGGTGGGCACAAATGAGCAGTTCTTC	CASSLGLGVGTNEQFF
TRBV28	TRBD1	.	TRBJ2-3	TGTGCCAGCAGTCCCCCAAGGACAGGGATTGGCATGGATACGCAGTATTTT	CASSPPRTGIGMDTQYF
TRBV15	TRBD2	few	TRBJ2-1	TGTGCCACCAGCAACGGACTAGCGGGTTACAATGAGCAGTTCTTC	CATSNGLAGYNEQFF
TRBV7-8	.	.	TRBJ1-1	TGTGCCAGCAGTCAGACGCGGGGGCTGAGGGGAAAGACTGAAGCTTTCTTT	CASSQTRGLRGKTEAFF
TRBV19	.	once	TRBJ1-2	TGTGCCAGTAGCCCCAGGGGCGGCCCTAACTATGGCTACACCTTC	CASSPRGGPNYGYTF
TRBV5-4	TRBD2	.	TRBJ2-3	TGTGCCAGCAGCTTCCTGACTAGCCCCGTCAGATTGACTAGCACAGATACGCAGTATTTT	CASSFLTSPVRLTSTDTQYF
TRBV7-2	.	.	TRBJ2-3	TGTGCCAGCAGCTTCAGCAGGGGCGATACGCAGTATTTT	CASSFSRGDTQYF
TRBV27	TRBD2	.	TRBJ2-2	TGTGCCAGCGGCCGGGCTAGCGGGAGGTCGAACACCGGGGAGCTGTTTTTT	CASGRASGRSNTGELFF
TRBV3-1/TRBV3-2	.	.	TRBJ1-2	TGTGCCAGCAGCCAGGACCCCGGGGGAGGTTATGGCTACACCTTC	CASSQDPGGGYGYTF
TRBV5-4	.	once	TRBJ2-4	TGTGCCAGCAGCCCTGACATTACCAAAAACATTCAGTACTTC	CASSPDITKNIQYF
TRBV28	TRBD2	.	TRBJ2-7	TGTGCCAGCAGTTCCCTAGGACTAGACGGCTACGAGCAGTACTTC	CASSSLGLDGYEQYF
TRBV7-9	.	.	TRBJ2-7	TGTGCCAGCAGCTTAGCCGCACAGACCTACGAGCAGTACTTC	CASSLAAQTYEQYF